The rows below give T cell receptor beta chains drawn from one sample of a study of T cell responses to AZD1222 COVID-19 vaccine. Only in-frame clones appear in the TCRdb table, and some are missing; sequencing was by immunoSEQ multiplex PCR. Among fewer than 200,000 clones listed, around 92% were seen once. The sample here was peripheral blood, taken on day 0 of AZD1222 vaccination. The receptors derive from an adult in good health. Each CDR3 is given without its conserved first and last residue. Fields, in order: clone size, D gene, V gene, J gene, CDR3 protein. D genes are given only for firm matches. Some rows have no size entry. The others give once, few or many, or a class for an expanded clone.

abundance: -; d_gene: TRBD2; v_gene: TRBV11-2; j_gene: TRBJ2-1; CDR3aa: ASSLETSRMAEQF
abundance: once; d_gene: TRBD1; v_gene: TRBV9; j_gene: TRBJ1-3; CDR3aa: ASSVARDRVAGNTIY
abundance: -; d_gene: -; v_gene: TRBV28; j_gene: TRBJ1-2; CDR3aa: ASSVEYGYT
abundance: -; d_gene: -; v_gene: TRBV6-1; j_gene: TRBJ2-5; CDR3aa: ASSEALGGETQY
abundance: -; d_gene: -; v_gene: TRBV9; j_gene: TRBJ2-6; CDR3aa: ASSLAGHHSGANVLT
abundance: -; d_gene: -; v_gene: TRBV2; j_gene: TRBJ2-2; CDR3aa: ASSEELAGELF
abundance: -; d_gene: -; v_gene: TRBV7-9; j_gene: TRBJ1-1; CDR3aa: ASSLAVGMNTEAF
abundance: -; d_gene: TRBD2; v_gene: TRBV30; j_gene: TRBJ2-1; CDR3aa: AWDPGTSGYNEQF
abundance: -; d_gene: TRBD1; v_gene: TRBV4-1; j_gene: TRBJ1-5; CDR3aa: ASSQADRVGSQPQH
abundance: once; d_gene: -; v_gene: TRBV6-2/TRBV6-3; j_gene: TRBJ2-7; CDR3aa: ASSNGVVYEQY
abundance: -; d_gene: TRBD1; v_gene: TRBV20-1; j_gene: TRBJ1-5; CDR3aa: SASLAQGDQPQH
abundance: -; d_gene: -; v_gene: TRBV7-8; j_gene: TRBJ1-4; CDR3aa: ASSLAGRRSLLF
abundance: -; d_gene: -; v_gene: TRBV9; j_gene: TRBJ2-1; CDR3aa: ASSARAGRGRLNEQF
abundance: -; d_gene: -; v_gene: TRBV3-1/TRBV3-2; j_gene: TRBJ1-5; CDR3aa: ASGGSYSNQPQH
abundance: -; d_gene: -; v_gene: TRBV15; j_gene: TRBJ1-5; CDR3aa: ATSRYNQPQH
abundance: -; d_gene: -; v_gene: TRBV7-8; j_gene: TRBJ2-3; CDR3aa: ASSLLLKDTQY
abundance: -; d_gene: TRBD1; v_gene: TRBV5-5; j_gene: TRBJ1-1; CDR3aa: ASSLATGTNTEAF
abundance: -; d_gene: TRBD1; v_gene: TRBV5-4; j_gene: TRBJ1-2; CDR3aa: ASSVRTGEGYT
abundance: -; d_gene: TRBD1; v_gene: TRBV29-1; j_gene: TRBJ1-1; CDR3aa: SPWDRGTNTEAF
abundance: few; d_gene: -; v_gene: TRBV18; j_gene: TRBJ1-1; CDR3aa: ASSQGRDTEAF
abundance: -; d_gene: -; v_gene: TRBV6-5; j_gene: TRBJ2-3; CDR3aa: ASSPQGPRTDTQY
abundance: -; d_gene: -; v_gene: TRBV3-1/TRBV3-2; j_gene: TRBJ1-1; CDR3aa: ASSQGDKNEAF
abundance: -; d_gene: -; v_gene: TRBV28; j_gene: TRBJ1-5; CDR3aa: ASSSGDQPQH
abundance: -; d_gene: -; v_gene: TRBV4-1; j_gene: TRBJ1-4; CDR3aa: ASSQAGGTDEKLF
abundance: -; d_gene: TRBD1; v_gene: TRBV7-9; j_gene: TRBJ1-3; CDR3aa: ASSLAPGTGTGNTIY
abundance: -; d_gene: -; v_gene: TRBV5-1; j_gene: TRBJ1-2; CDR3aa: ASSPKHPYGYT
abundance: -; d_gene: -; v_gene: TRBV30; j_gene: TRBJ1-1; CDR3aa: AWSVKSSTEAF
abundance: -; d_gene: TRBD1; v_gene: TRBV7-2; j_gene: TRBJ1-2; CDR3aa: ASSGQGQGGYGYT
abundance: -; d_gene: -; v_gene: TRBV28; j_gene: TRBJ1-5; CDR3aa: ASRPLNQPQH
abundance: -; d_gene: -; v_gene: TRBV24-1; j_gene: TRBJ2-3; CDR3aa: ATSDLSLQSGEGDTQY
abundance: -; d_gene: -; v_gene: TRBV7-9; j_gene: TRBJ1-4; CDR3aa: ASRLGADHEKLF
abundance: -; d_gene: -; v_gene: TRBV9; j_gene: TRBJ2-3; CDR3aa: ASSPVGDTQY
abundance: -; d_gene: -; v_gene: TRBV2; j_gene: TRBJ1-4; CDR3aa: ASSAGEGEKLF